Listed here are 16 T cell receptor beta chains from one sample, sequenced in a study of Graves' ophthalmopathy and Graves' hyperthyroidism (dated by TCRdb to the late 2010s). Instrument on record: Illumina HiSeq 2000. For repertoire sequencing, the TCR beta CDR3 regions were amplified from RNA transcripts. A first-round RT-PCR used HTBI primers with the Qiagen OneStep RT-PCR kit, followed by a second-round multiplex PCR, size selection and purification. Starting from the raw public reads, TCRdb applied fastp trimming at Q25, assembled clones with MiXCR and retained in-frame beta chains. Each CDR3 protein gets just one entry, which takes the most common genes and DNA from the rows behind it. In all, the sample holds around 1,000,000 distinct CDR3 sequences, and roughly two fifths of those were seen once. The ten largest clones represent around 10% of the sample. Sequencing was done on a sample of peripheral blood or thyroid tissue (not recorded which). The receptors originated from an adult man with Graves' hyperthyroidism.

V is TRBV10-3 and J is TRBJ2-2, with 7 bases lining up with TRBD2. The CDR3 is 14 amino acids. J lost 2 bases, V lost 10 bases, and 7 bases had no gene match. Germline values: CDR1 ENHRY, CDR2 SYGVKD. The CDR3 region has the DNA TGTGCCAGCAAAGCGGGACCTAACACCGGGGAGCTGTTTTTT. Protein sequence: CASKAGPNTGELFF.

The rearrangement joins TRBV29-1 to TRBJ1-5; a possible D gene is TRBD1 (5 bases). There are 14 residues in the CDR3. The ends were cut back, 8 bases at V and 0 bases at J, with 14 bases in the middle. Per the germline V gene, CDR1 is SQVTM and CDR2 is ANQGSEA. CDR3 residues: CSPWGGDSNQPQHF. The CDR3 coding sequence is TGCAGCCCATGGGGCGGAGATAGCAATCAGCCCCAGCATTTT.

This clonotype was counted a single time. This chain connects TRBV7-9 to TRBJ2-7, with 8 bases that match TRBD2. V gave up 5 bases and J gave up 8 bases; unmatched junction bases: 8. CDR1 is SEHNR and CDR2 is FQNEAQ in the germline V gene (reference sequence). The CDR3 runs 13 residues. Here the CDR3 reads CASSPIAGSQQYF. The CDR3 DNA follows: TGTGCCAGCAGCCCGATAGCGGGAAGTCAGCAGTACTTC.

V gene TRBV5-1 combines with J gene TRBJ1-6; no firm D call. The CDR3 runs to 15 residues. V was clipped by 2 bases and J by 10 bases, with 16 bases between them. Per the germline V gene, CDR1 is SGHRS and CDR2 is YFSETQ. The CDR3 DNA is TGCGCCAGCAGCTTTGGGTCCCTTGGGAGCTCACCCCTCCACTTT. The encoded protein is CASSFGSLGSSPLHF.

This chain joins TRBV12-3 or TRBV12-4 and TRBJ2-2; D assignment may be TRBD1 or TRBD2 (6 bases each). The CDR3 has 15 amino acids. Trimming took off 2 bases at V and 7 bases at J, with 14 bases between the two ends. The CDR3 reads CASSLSWGAGGELFF. CDR3 sequence (DNA): TGTGCCAGCAGTTTATCTTGGGGGGCCGGCGGGGAGCTGTTTTTT.

In its sample, this clonotype was seen many times. The chain couples TRBV7-2 to TRBJ1-1; maybe TRBD1 (6 bases). Germline CDR1 and CDR2: SGHTA and FQGNSA. The CDR3 is 14 amino acids. Trimming pared 5 bases from V and 0 bases from J, leaving 10 bases between. CDR3 protein: CASSARQVNTEAFF. The CDR3 DNA reads as TGTGCCAGCAGCGCCAGACAGGTGAACACTGAAGCTTTCTTT.

This clonotype was observed a few times. The rearrangement uses TRBV19 and TRBJ2-5, with D possibly TRBD1 on 5 matching bases. The V gene's germline CDR1 is LNHDA and CDR2 SQIVND (reference sequence). Trimming took off 7 bases at V and 6 bases at J, with 21 bases between the two ends. CDR3 length equals 15 residues. The CDR3 sequence: CASTPGWGTTKTQYF. Written as DNA, the CDR3 is TGTGCCAGTACCCCAGGGTGGGGTACAACGAAGACCCAGTACTTC.

This chain connects TRBV7-8 to TRBJ2-7; D is ambiguous. With the DNA end fitting TRBJ2-1 better, the J assignment may be wrong. Germline CDR1 reads SGHVS; CDR2 reads FQNEAQ. The CDR3 runs to 15 residues. This chain's CDR3 is CASSLVWERLNEQFF. Written as DNA, the CDR3 is TGTGCCAGCAGCTTAGTTTGGGAAAGGCTCAATGAGCAGTTCTTC.

Ten or more counts support this clonotype. The chain joins TRBV7-2 to TRBJ1-5; weak D call: TRBD1 (6 bases). Per germline, CDR1 SGHTA and CDR2 FQGNSA. V was clipped by 3 bases and J by 5 bases, with 8 bases between them. The CDR3 totals 13 residues. The CDR3 reads CASSFKGDQPQHF. CDR3 bases: TGTGCCAGCAGCTTCAAGGGGGATCAGCCCCAGCATTTT. Filled out from reference TRBV7-2 and TRBJ1-5, the complete variable domain reads GAGVSQSPSNKVTEKGKDVELRCDPISGHTALYWYRQSLGQGLEFLIYFQGNSAPDKSGLPSDRFSAERTGGSVSTLTIQRTQQEDSAVYLCASSFKGDQPQHFGDGTRLSIL.

This clonotype occurred many times. This sequence joins TRBV7-2 and TRBJ1-5; 8 bases match TRBD1. There are 15 residues in the CDR3. Germline assignment: CDR1 SGHTA and CDR2 FQGNSA. V dropped 5 bases and J dropped 1; count of bases not matched to a gene: 4. The CDR3 reads CASSKDRESNQPQHF. CDR3 nucleotide sequence: TGTGCCAGCAGCAAGGACAGGGAGAGCAATCAGCCCCAGCATTTT.

This chain's CDR3 is CASSLARQSLWESNQPQHF. The DNA of the CDR3 is TGTGCCAGCAGCTTAGCGCGTCAGTCCCTTTGGGAAAGCAATCAGCCCCAGCATTTT. V usage is TRBV7-8 and J usage is TRBJ1-5; D gene ambiguous. The CDR3 spans 19 residues. Looked up from germline, CDR1 is SGHVS and CDR2 is FQNEAQ. Trimming took off 0 bases at V and 1 base at J, with 19 bases between the two ends.

Comments on this clonotype: A much more abundant neighbour one base away suggests this may be a read error. The V gene is TRBV20-1, the J gene TRBJ1-1; 9 bases are shared with TRBD1. The CDR3 length is 14 residues. Germline V lookup: CDR1 DFQATT, CDR2 SNEGSKA (reference sequence). Unmatched junction bases numbered 6, after V lost 6 bases and J lost 1 base. CDR3: CSALQGARNTEAFF. Here the CDR3 DNA reads TGCAGTGCATTACAGGGGGCACGGAACACTGAAGCTTTCTTT.

The chain has TRBV19 and TRBJ2-7, with D tentatively TRBD2 (6 bases). Germline V gene lookup returns CDR1 LNHDA and CDR2 SQIVND (reference sequence). The V gene lost 6 bases and the J gene lost 6 bases, with 18 bases spanning the gap. This CDR3 comprises 14 residues. CDR3 sequence (DNA): TGTGCCAGTAGGGCCGGGGACCTGGGAGGCGAGCAGTACTTC. Its protein product is CASRAGDLGGEQYF.

The table lists this clonotype with many counts. J is TRBJ2-6 and V is TRBV5-1, with D maybe TRBD1 (5 bases). V lost 5 bases to trimming and J lost 3 bases, with 9 bases between them. Germline lookup yields CDR1 SGHRS and CDR2 YFSETQ. The CDR3 contains 14 residues. This CDR3 reads CASRRGLGANVLTF. The CDR3 coding sequence is TGCGCCAGCAGAAGGGGTCTTGGGGCCAACGTCCTGACTTTC.

This chain links TRBV9 with TRBJ1-2; D may be TRBD1 (6 bases). CDR3 length equals 14 residues. V gave up 5 bases and J gave up 5 bases, with 16 bases separating them. Germline assignment: CDR1 SGDLS and CDR2 YYNGEE. The CDR3 loop is CASSYSGQGYGYTF. CDR3 bases: TGTGCCAGCAGTTACTCGGGGCAGGGGTATGGCTACACCTTC. Drawing the rest from reference TRBV9 and TRBJ1-2, the complete variable domain is DSGVTQTPKHLITATGQRVTLRCSPRSGDLSVYWYQQSLDQGLQFLIQYYNGEERAKGNILERFSAQQFPDLHSELNLSSLELGDSALYFCASSYSGQGYGYTFGSGTRLTVV.

A remark on this clonotype: One end of the junction varies from germline; a read error may be responsible. The chain is built from TRBV25-1 and TRBJ1-6; the D is unclear. Germline CDR1 is MGHDK and CDR2 is SYGVNS. This CDR3 has 13 amino acids. The CDR3 sequence: CASQGRTNPPLHF. In nucleotides, the CDR3 is TGTGCCAGCCAAGGGCGGACTAATCCACCCCTCCACTTT.